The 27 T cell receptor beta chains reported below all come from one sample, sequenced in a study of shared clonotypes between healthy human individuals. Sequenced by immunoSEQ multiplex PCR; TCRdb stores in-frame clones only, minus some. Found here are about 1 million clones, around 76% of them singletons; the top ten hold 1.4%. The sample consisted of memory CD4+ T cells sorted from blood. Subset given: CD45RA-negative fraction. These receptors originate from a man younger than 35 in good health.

DNA of the CDR3: TGCAGCGTTGAAGATCTAGGCGGAAACACCATATATTTT. Translation: CSVEDLGGNTIYF. The gene calls are TRBV29-1 and TRBJ1-3; D remains unclear. In germline, CDR1 is SQVTM, CDR2 ANQGSEA. The V end lost 0 bases, the J end lost 4 bases, and 7 bases lay between the germline ends. There are 13 residues in the CDR3.

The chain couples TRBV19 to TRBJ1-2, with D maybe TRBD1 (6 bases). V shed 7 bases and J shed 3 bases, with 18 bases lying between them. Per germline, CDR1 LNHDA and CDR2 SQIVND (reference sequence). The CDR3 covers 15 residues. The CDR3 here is CASTRGGQWDYGYTF. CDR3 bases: TGTGCCAGTACCCGAGGAGGACAGTGGGACTATGGCTACACCTTC.

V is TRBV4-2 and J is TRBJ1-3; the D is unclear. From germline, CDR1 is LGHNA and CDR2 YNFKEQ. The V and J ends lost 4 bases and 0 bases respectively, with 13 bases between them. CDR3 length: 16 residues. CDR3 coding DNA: TGTGCCAGCAGCCCCTACGGAGCTTCCTCTGGAAACACCATATATTTT. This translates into CASSPYGASSGNTIYF.

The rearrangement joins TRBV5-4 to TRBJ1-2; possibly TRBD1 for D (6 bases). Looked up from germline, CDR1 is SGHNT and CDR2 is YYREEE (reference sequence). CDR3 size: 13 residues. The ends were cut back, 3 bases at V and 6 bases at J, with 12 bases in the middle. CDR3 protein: CASSSGGRDGYTF. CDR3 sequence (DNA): TGTGCCAGCAGCTCGGGGGGGCGAGATGGCTACACCTTC. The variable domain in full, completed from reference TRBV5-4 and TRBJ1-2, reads ETGVTQSPTHLIKTRGQQVTLRCSSQSGHNTVSWYQQALGQGPQFIFQYYREEENGRGNFPPRFSGLQFPNYSSELNVNALELDDSALYLCASSSGGRDGYTFGSGTRLTVV.

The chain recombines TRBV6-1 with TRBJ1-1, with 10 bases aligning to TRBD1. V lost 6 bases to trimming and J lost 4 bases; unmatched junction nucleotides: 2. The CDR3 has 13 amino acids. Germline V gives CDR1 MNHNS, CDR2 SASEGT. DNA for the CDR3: TGTGCCAGCAGCTGGGACAGGGGCACTGAAGCTTTCTTT. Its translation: CASSWDRGTEAFF.

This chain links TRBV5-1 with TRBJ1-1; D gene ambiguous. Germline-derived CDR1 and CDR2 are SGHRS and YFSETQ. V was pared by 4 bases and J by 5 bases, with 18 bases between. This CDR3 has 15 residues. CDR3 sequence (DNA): TGCGCCAGCAGCCCCGAGGCGCGGGATACTACTGAAGCTTTCTTT. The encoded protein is CASSPEARDTTEAFF.

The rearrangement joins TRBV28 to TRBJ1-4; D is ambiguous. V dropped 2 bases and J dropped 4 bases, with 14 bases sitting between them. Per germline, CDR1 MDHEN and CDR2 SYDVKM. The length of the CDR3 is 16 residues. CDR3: CASSLPDSRGNEKLFF. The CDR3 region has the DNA TGTGCCAGCAGTTTACCGGACTCCCGGGGTAATGAAAAACTGTTTTTT.

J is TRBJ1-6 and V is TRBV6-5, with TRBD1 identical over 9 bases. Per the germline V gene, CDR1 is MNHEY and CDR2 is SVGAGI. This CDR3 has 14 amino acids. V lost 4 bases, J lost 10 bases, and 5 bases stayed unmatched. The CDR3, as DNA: TGTGCCAGCAGTTTGGACAGGGGAAAGTCACCCCTCCACTTT. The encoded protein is CASSLDRGKSPLHF.

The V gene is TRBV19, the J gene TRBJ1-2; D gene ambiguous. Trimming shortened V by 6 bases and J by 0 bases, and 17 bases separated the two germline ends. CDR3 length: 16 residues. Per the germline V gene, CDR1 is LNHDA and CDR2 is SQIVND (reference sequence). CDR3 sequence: CASSPLDGNPNYGYTF. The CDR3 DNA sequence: TGTGCCAGTAGCCCACTCGACGGGAATCCTAACTATGGCTACACCTTC.

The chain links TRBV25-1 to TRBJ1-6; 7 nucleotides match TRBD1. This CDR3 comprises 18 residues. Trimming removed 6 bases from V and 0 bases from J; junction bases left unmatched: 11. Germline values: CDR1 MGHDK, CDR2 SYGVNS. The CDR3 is CASSHPGDSSSYNSPLHF. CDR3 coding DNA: TGTGCCAGCAGCCACCCCGGGGACAGTAGCTCCTATAATTCACCCCTCCACTTT.

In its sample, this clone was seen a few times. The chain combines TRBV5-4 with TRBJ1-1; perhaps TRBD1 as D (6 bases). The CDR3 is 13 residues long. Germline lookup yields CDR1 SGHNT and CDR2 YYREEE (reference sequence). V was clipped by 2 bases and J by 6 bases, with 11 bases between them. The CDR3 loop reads CASSLTGTAEAFF. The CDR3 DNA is TGTGCCAGCAGCTTAACAGGGACGGCTGAAGCTTTCTTT.

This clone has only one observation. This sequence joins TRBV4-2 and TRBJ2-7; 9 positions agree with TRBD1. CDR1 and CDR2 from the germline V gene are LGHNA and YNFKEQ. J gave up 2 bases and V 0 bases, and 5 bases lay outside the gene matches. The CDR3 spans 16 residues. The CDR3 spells CASSQEGQGSTYEQYF. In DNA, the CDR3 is TGTGCCAGCAGCCAAGAAGGACAGGGGAGCACCTACGAGCAGTACTTC.

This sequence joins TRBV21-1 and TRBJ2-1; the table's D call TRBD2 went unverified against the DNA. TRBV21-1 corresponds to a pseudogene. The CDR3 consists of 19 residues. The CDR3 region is CASSKELAGGPSERNEQFF. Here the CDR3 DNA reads TGTGCCAGCAGCAAAGAACTAGCGGGAGGGCCCTCGGAAAGAAATGAGCAGTTCTTC.

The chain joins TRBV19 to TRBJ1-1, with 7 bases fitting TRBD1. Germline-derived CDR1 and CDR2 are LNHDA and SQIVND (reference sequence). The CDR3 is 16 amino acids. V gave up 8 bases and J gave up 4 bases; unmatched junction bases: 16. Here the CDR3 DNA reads TGTGCCAGTTTATCGGGAGGGGGCGTTTCAGGCACTGAAGCTTTCTTT. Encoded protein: CASLSGGGVSGTEAFF.

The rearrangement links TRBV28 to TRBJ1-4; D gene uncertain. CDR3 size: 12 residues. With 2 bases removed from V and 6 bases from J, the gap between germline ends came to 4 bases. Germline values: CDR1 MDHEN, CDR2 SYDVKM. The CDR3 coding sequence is TGTGCCAGCAGTTTACAGGATGAAAAACTGTTTTTT. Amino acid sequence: CASSLQDEKLFF.

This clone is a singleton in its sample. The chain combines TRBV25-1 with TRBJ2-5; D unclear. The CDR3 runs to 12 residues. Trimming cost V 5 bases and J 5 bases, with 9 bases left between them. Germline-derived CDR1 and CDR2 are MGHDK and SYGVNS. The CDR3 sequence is CASSSQAETQYF. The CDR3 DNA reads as TGTGCCAGCAGTTCCCAGGCGGAGACCCAGTACTTC. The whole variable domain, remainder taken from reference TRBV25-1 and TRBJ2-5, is EADIYQTPRYLVIGTGKKITLECSQTMGHDKMYWYQQDPGMELHLIHYSYGVNSTEKGDLSSESTVSRIRTEHFPLTLESARPSHTSQYLCASSSQAETQYFGPGTRLLVL.

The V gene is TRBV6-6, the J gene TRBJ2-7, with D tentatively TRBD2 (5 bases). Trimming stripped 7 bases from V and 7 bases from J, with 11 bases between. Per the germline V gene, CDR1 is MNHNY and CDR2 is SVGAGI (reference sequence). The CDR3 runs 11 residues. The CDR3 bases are TGTGCCAGCACTAAAACGGGGGAGCAGTACTTC. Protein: CASTKTGEQYF.

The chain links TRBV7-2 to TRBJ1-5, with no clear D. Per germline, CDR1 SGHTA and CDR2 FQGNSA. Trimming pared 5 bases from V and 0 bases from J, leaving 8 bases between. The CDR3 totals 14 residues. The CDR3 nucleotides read TGTGCCAGCAGCCCCGAGGGTAGCAATCAGCCCCAGCATTTT. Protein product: CASSPEGSNQPQHF. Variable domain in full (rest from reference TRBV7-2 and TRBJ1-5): GAGVSQSPSNKVTEKGKDVELRCDPISGHTALYWYRQSLGQGLEFLIYFQGNSAPDKSGLPSDRFSAERTGGSVSTLTIQRTQQEDSAVYLCASSPEGSNQPQHFGDGTRLSIL.

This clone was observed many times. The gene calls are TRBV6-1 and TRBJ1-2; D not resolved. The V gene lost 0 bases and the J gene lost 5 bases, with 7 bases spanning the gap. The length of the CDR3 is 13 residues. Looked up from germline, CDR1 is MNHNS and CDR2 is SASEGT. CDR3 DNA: TGTGCCAGCAGTGAAGCTGGGGAATATGGCTACACCTTC. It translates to CASSEAGEYGYTF.

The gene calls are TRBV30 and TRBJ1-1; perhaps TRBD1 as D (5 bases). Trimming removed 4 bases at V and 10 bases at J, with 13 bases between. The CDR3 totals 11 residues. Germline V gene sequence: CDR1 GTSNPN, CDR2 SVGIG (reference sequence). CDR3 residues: CAWMGREIAFF. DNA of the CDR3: TGTGCCTGGATGGGGCGTGAGATAGCTTTCTTT.

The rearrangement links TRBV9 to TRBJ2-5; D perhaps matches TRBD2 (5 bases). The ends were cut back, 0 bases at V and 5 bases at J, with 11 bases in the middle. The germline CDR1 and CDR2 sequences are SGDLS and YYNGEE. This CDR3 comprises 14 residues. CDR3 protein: CASSVAGSQETQYF. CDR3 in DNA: TGTGCCAGCAGCGTAGCGGGATCGCAGGAGACCCAGTACTTC.

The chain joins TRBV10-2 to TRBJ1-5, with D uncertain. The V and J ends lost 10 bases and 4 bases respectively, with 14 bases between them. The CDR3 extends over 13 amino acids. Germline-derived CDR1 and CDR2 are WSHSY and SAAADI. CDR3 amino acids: CAISPVQNQPQHF. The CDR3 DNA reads TGCGCCATTTCCCCGGTTCAGAATCAGCCCCAGCATTTT.

Written as DNA, the CDR3 is TGTGCCAGCAGTGAGGGGTGGGGAGGGCCCAAGCTGTTTTTT. It yields the protein CASSEGWGGPKLFF. The rearrangement uses TRBV6-1 and TRBJ1-4; D gene ambiguous. Germline-derived CDR1 and CDR2 are MNHNS and SASEGT. The CDR3 is 14 residues long. The V end was cut by 3 bases, the J end by 14 bases, with 19 bases between.

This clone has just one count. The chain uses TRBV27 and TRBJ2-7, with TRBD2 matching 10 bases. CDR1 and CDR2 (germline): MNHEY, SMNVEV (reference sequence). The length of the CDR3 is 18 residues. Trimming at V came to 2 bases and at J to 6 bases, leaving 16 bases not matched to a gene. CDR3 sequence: CASSLDGSLAGVLGEQYF. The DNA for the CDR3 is TGTGCCAGCAGTTTAGACGGGAGTCTAGCGGGAGTGCTTGGCGAGCAGTACTTC.

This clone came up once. The CDR3 loop is CASSLRHPGNTIYF. DNA for the CDR3: TGTGCCAGCAGCTTGAGGCACCCTGGAAACACCATATATTTT. This chain joins TRBV5-8 and TRBJ1-3; D gene uncertain. Trimming took 1 base from V and 2 from J, leaving 7 bases between them. CDR3 length: 14 residues. Germline CDR1 and CDR2: SGHTS and YDEGEE.

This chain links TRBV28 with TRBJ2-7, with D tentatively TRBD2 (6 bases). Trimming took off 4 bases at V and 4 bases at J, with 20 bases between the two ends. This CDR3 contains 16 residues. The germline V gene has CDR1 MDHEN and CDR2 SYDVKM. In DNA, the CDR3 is TGTGCCAGCAGTTCGCGGGGAGCGGTTCCGGGGTACGAGCAGTACTTC. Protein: CASSSRGAVPGYEQYF.

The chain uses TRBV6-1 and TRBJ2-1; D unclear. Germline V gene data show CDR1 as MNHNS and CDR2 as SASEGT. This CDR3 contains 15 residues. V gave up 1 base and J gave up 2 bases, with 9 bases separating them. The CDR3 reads CASSEDGNTYNEQFF. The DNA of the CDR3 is TGTGCCAGCAGTGAAGACGGAAATACCTACAATGAGCAGTTCTTC.